The T cell receptor (beta chain) under discussion was sequenced for a study of cytomegalovirus exposure and HLA in healthy donors. General study findings and limits: There were a few CMV-associated chains whose specificity for CMV antigens was confirmed in vitro. Sequencing depth roughly uniform across donors was assumed in presence/absence analyses. Later analysis associated a missense DCLRE1C variant with TCR beta V- and J-gene trimming. According to an earlier analysis, most TCR beta V segments yielded productive rearrangements about 90% or about 30% of the time.

There are a few counts of this clone. Its cognate antigen is unknown. With 4 bases clipped from V and 0 bases from J, the junction kept 7 bases outside the gene matches. Germline V lookup: CDR1 SGHRS, CDR2 YFSETQ. The CDR3 has 16 residues. In the PCR, 60 Vbeta and 13 Jbeta primers were used. The data were produced by immunoSEQ multiplex PCR, yet TCRdb's version contains in-frame clones alone and is incomplete. The sample carries 150,000 to 200,000 clones, 75% to 90% recorded once. The clonotype comes from a girl aged 2-10 years in good health and CMV-seropositive. The chain employs TRBV5-1 and TRBJ1-1; 9 nucleotides match TRBD1. Sequencing input: PBMCs. The CDR3 coding sequence is TGCGCCAGCAGCCTTGGGCGGACAGGGGTGAACACTGAAGCTTTCTTT. Its protein product is CASSLGRTGVNTEAFF.